The rows below give T cell receptor beta chains drawn from one sample of a study of a mutant IDH1 vaccine in newly diagnosed glioma. Antigens of these TCRs are unknown. Some clones are missing from TCRdb's copy, which holds only in-frame ones; the method was immunoSEQ multiplex PCR. Found here are 40,000 to 45,000 clones, approximately 84% of them singletons; the top ten hold about 2.4%. The source material was PBMCs, sampled from a glioma patient whose treatment included an IDH1 peptide vaccine. All receptors come from a woman aged 18-29 years with glioma. Some clones in this sample may be carry-over from other donors' samples. Both conserved end residues are part of each CDR3.

CDR3	J	V
CASSHLTEDYGYTF	TRBJ1-2	TRBV4-3
CASSESPSGGDEQFF	TRBJ2-1	TRBV6-4
CASSQAQLAGGPNEQFF	TRBJ2-1	TRBV4-2
CASSDIISYEQYF	TRBJ2-7	TRBV5-4
CASSQEGERNEQYF	TRBJ2-7	TRBV4-1
CASSEDGAPGNEQFF	TRBJ2-1	TRBV2
CASRGQGANTEAFF	TRBJ1-1	TRBV5-4
CASSSGGPGTEAFF	TRBJ1-1	TRBV5-4
CAINPGGNTIYF	TRBJ1-3	TRBV10-3
CASSLSARAYEQYF	TRBJ2-7	TRBV28
CASSLRAGGHTDTQYF	TRBJ2-3	TRBV7-2
CAWSGDIGQGREKLFF	TRBJ1-4	TRBV30
CASSEMGNSPLHF	TRBJ1-6	TRBV6-1
CATRSGSTDTQYF	TRBJ2-3	TRBV5-4
CASSLDQNYGYTF	TRBJ1-2	TRBV7-2
CASSQGLAGTSRPTKLLF	TRBJ2-1	TRBV6-1
CASIQRGVSYEQYF	TRBJ2-7	TRBV13
CSVFLPNYGYTF	TRBJ1-2	TRBV29-1
CAGSRDTEAFF	TRBJ1-1	TRBV30
CSATGSPDGSMGYTF	TRBJ1-2	TRBV29-1
CASSSTGSGGAFF	TRBJ1-1	TRBV13
CASRPLAGGNNEQFF	TRBJ2-1	TRBV6-5
CASTEGRGYTEAFF	TRBJ1-1	TRBV6-1
CSAGRDSSYTF	TRBJ1-2	TRBV29-1
CASRPLPGLLYEQYF	TRBJ2-7	TRBV6-5
CASSVTGDYEQHF	TRBJ2-7	TRBV10-2
CASSPGEETQYF	TRBJ2-5	TRBV6-6
CASSSGFSGNTIYF	TRBJ1-3	TRBV6-5
CASSQDRDSSYEQYF	TRBJ2-7	TRBV4-2
CASRDVGPASNTQYF	TRBJ2-3	TRBV5-4
CASSISGQYGYTF	TRBJ1-2	TRBV19
CASSSTGDGYEQYF	TRBJ2-7	TRBV14
CASSQEFSVTGELFF	TRBJ2-2	TRBV4-3
CASSLADSSYEQYF	TRBJ2-7	TRBV5-4
CASSSIYEQYF	TRBJ2-7	TRBV25-1
CASSHRGKNTEAFF	TRBJ1-1	TRBV4-1
CASSNGRGTEKLFF	TRBJ1-4	TRBV6-5
CASSQDGFSPLHF	TRBJ1-6	TRBV4-3
CASSPWTGGMITDTQYF	TRBJ2-3	TRBV5-1
CASSLPPGLAANEQFF	TRBJ2-1	TRBV5-1
CASSFSFRDRVNSGSPLHF	TRBJ1-6	TRBV7-7
CASSDLASGTSYEQYF	TRBJ2-7	TRBV10-2
CASRTSLGIDTQYF	TRBJ2-3	TRBV25-1
CASSSQQGLYNEQFF	TRBJ2-1	TRBV27
CASSFSGYEQYF	TRBJ2-7	TRBV11-3
CASIGGEPRSYEQYF	TRBJ2-7	TRBV11-2
CASSIRALGNTIYF	TRBJ1-3	TRBV19
CASSIRENAKQETQYF	TRBJ2-5	TRBV19
CASSFSEAGPWRNIQYF	TRBJ2-4	TRBV7-9
CASSYYGTEAFF	TRBJ1-1	TRBV6-5